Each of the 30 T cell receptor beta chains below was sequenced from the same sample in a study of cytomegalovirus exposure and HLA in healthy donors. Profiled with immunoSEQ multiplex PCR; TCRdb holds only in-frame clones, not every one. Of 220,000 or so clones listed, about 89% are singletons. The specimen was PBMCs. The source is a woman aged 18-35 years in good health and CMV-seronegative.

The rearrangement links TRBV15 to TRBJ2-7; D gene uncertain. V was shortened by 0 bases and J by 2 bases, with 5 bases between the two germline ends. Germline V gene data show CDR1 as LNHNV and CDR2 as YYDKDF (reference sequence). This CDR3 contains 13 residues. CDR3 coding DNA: TGTGCCACCAGCAGAGAACAGACCTACGAGCAGTACTTC. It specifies CATSREQTYEQYF.

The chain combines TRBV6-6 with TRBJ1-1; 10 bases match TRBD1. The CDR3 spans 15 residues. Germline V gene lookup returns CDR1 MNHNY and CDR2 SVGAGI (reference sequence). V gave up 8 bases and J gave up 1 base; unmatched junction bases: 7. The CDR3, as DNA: TGTGCCAGCGTATCTAGGGACAGGGGGAACACTGAAGCTTTCTTT. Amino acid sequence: CASVSRDRGNTEAFF.

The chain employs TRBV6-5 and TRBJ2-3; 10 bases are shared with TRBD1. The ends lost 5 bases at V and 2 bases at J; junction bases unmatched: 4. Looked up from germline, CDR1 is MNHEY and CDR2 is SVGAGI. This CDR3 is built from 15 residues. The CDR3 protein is CASSAGTGDTDTQYF. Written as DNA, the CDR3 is TGTGCCAGCAGTGCCGGGACAGGGGACACAGATACGCAGTATTTT.

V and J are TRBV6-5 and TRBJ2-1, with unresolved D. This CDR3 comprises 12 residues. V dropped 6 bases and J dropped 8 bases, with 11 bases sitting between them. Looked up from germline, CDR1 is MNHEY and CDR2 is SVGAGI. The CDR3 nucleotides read TGTGCCAGCAGCCGTGCTACGGATGAGCAGTTCTTC. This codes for CASSRATDEQFF.

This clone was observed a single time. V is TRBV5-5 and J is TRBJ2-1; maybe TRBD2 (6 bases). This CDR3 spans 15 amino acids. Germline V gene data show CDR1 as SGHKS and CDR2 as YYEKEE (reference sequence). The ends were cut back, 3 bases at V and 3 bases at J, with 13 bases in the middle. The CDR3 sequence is CASSSFLGGYNEQFF. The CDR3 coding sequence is TGTGCCAGCAGCTCCTTCCTCGGGGGCTACAATGAGCAGTTCTTC.

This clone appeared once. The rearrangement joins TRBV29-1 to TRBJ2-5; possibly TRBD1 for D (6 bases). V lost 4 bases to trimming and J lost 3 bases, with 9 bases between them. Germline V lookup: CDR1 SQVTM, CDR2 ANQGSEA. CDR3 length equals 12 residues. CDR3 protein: CSVGHREETQYF. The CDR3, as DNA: TGCAGCGTTGGGCACAGGGAAGAGACCCAGTACTTC. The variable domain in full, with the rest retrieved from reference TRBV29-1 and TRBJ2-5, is SAVISQKPSRDICQRGTSLTIQCQVDSQVTMMFWYRQQPGQSLTLIATANQGSEATYESGFVIDKFPISRPNLTFSTLTVSNMSPEDSSIYLCSVGHREETQYFGPGTRLLVL.

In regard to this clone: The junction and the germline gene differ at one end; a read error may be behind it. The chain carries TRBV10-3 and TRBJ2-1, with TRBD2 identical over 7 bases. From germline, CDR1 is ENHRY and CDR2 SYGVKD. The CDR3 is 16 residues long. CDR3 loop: CASSYSAGEAYNEQFF. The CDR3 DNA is TGTGCCAGCAGTTACTCTGCGGGAGAGGCCTACAATGAGCAGTTCTTC.

The CDR3 protein is CASVMDRVTIGEAFF. Here the CDR3 DNA reads TGTGCTAGTGTCATGGACAGGGTGACGATAGGGGAAGCTTTCTTT. The rearrangement links TRBV12-5 to TRBJ1-1; 8 bases match TRBD1. There are 15 residues in the CDR3. V trimming: 7 bases; J trimming: 8 bases; junction bases outside the gene matches: 15. CDR1 is LGHNT and CDR2 is FRNRAP in the germline V gene.

The CDR3 here is CASSGQGKTNYGYTF. As DNA, the CDR3 is TGTGCCAGCAGTGGGCAGGGGAAGACTAACTATGGCTACACCTTC. The V call is TRBV25-1, the J call TRBJ1-2, with D possibly being TRBD1 (6 bases). Germline CDR1 and CDR2: MGHDK and SYGVNS. Between the trimmed V and J ends, which lost 4 bases and 0 bases, there was a span of 12 bases. This CDR3 has 15 residues.

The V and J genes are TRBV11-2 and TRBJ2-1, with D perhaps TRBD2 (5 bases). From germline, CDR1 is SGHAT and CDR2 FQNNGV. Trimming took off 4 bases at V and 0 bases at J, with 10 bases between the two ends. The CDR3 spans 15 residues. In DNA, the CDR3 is TGTGCCAGCAGCTCCCGTCGGGACTCCTACAATGAGCAGTTCTTC. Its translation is CASSSRRDSYNEQFF.

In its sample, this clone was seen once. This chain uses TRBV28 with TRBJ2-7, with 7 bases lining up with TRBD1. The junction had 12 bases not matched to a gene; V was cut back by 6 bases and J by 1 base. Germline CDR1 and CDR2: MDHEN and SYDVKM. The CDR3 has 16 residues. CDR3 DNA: TGTGCCAGCAGCCGCCCCGGACAGGCTGATTCCTACGAGCAGTACTTC. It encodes CASSRPGQADSYEQYF.

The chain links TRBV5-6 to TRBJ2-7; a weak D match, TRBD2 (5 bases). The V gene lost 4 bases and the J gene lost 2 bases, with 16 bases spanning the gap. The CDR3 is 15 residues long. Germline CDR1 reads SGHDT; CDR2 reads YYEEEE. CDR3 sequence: CASSPIGVGTYEQYF. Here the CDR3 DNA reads TGTGCCAGCAGCCCCATCGGGGTGGGGACCTACGAGCAGTACTTC.

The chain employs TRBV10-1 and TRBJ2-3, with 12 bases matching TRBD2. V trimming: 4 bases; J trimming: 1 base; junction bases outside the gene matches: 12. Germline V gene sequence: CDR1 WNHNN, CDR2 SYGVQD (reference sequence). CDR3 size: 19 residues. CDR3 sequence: CASSASGRAEEGGTDTQYF. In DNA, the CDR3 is TGCGCCAGCAGTGCTAGCGGGAGGGCCGAGGAGGGTGGCACAGATACGCAGTATTTT.

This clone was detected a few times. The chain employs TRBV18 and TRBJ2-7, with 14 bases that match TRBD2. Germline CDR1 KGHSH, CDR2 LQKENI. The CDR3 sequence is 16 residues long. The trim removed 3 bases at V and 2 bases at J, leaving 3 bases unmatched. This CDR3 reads CASSPGLAGATYEQYF. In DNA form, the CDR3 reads TGTGCCAGCTCACCGGGACTAGCGGGAGCCACCTACGAGCAGTACTTC.

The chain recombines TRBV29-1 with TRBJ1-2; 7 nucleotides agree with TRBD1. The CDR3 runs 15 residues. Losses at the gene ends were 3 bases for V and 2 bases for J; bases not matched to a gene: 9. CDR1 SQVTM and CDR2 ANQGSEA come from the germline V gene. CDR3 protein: CSVDYDRVENYGYTF. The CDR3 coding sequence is TGCAGCGTTGACTACGACAGGGTGGAGAACTATGGCTACACCTTC.

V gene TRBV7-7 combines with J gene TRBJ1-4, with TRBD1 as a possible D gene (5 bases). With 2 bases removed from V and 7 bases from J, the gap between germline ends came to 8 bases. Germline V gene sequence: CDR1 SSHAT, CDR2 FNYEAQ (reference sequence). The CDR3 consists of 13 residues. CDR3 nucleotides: TGTGCCAGCAGCTTATATCAGGGTGAAAAACTGTTTTTT. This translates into CASSLYQGEKLFF.

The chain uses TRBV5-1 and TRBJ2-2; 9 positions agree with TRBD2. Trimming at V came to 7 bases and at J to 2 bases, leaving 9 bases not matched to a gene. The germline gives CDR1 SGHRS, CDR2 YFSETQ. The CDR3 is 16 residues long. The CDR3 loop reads CASAALGTSNTGELFF. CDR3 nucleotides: TGCGCCAGCGCTGCCCTGGGGACTAGCAACACCGGGGAGCTGTTTTTT.

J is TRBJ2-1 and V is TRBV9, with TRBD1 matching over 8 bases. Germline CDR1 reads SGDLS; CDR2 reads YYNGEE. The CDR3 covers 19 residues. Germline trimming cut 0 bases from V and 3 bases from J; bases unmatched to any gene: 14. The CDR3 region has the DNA TGTGCCAGCAGCGTAGCCCCAACCCGGACAGGGAAAGTCTACAATGAGCAGTTCTTC. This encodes CASSVAPTRTGKVYNEQFF.

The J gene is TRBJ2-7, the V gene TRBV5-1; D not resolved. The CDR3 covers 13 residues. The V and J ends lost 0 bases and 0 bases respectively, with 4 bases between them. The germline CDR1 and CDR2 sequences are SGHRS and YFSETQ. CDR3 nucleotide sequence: TGCGCCAGCAGCTTGGGCGTCTCCTACGAGCAGTACTTC. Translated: CASSLGVSYEQYF.

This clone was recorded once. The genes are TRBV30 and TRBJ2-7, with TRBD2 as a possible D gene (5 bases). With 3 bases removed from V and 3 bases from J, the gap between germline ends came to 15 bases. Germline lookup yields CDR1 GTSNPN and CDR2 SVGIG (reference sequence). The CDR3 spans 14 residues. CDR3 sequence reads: CAWRRALNNYEQYF. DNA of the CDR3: TGTGCCTGGAGGAGGGCTCTCAATAACTACGAGCAGTACTTC. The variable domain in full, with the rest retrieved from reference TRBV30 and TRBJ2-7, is SQTIHQWPATLVQPVGSPLSLECTVEGTSNPNLYWYRQAAGRGLQLLFYSVGIGQISSEVPQNLSASRPQDRQFILSSKKLLLSDSGFYLCAWRRALNNYEQYFGPGTRLTVT.

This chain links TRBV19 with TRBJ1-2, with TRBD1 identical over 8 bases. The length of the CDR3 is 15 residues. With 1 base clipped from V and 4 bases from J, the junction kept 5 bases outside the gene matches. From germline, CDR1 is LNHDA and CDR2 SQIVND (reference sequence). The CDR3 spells CASSIGTGTLYGYTF. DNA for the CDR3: TGTGCCAGTAGTATAGGGACAGGGACCCTCTATGGCTACACCTTC.

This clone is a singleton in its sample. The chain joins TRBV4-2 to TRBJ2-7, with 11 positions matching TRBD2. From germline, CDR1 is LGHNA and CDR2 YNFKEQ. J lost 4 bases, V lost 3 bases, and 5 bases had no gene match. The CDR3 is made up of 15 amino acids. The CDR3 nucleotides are TGTGCCAGCAGCCAGTCGGGGACTAGCGGTTACGAGCAGTACTTC. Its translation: CASSQSGTSGYEQYF.

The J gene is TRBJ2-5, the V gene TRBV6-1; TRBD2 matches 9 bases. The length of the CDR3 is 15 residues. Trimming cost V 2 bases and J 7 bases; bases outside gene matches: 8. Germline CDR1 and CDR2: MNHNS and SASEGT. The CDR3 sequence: CASSETSGLYGTQYF. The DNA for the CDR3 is TGTGCCAGCAGTGAAACTAGCGGGCTTTATGGGACCCAGTACTTC.

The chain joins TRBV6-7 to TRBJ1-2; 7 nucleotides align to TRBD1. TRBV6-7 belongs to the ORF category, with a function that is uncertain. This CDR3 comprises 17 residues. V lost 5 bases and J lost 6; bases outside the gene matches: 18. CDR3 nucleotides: TGTGCCAGCAGTCCTGGACAGGCTCTTCGACAGCGGAATGGCTACACCTTC. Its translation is CASSPGQALRQRNGYTF.

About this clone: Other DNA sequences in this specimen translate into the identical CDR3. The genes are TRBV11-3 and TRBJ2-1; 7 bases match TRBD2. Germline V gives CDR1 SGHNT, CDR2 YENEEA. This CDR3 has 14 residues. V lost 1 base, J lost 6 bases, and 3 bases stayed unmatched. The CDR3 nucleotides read TGTGCCAGCAGCTTAGCGGGCGGGGGCAATGAGCAGTTCTTC. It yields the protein CASSLAGGGNEQFF.

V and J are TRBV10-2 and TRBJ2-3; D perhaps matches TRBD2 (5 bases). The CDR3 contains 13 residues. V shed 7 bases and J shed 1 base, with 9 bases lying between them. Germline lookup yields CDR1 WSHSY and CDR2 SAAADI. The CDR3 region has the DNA TGCGCCAGCACTGGAGGCGGCACAGATACGCAGTATTTT. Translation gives CASTGGGTDTQYF.

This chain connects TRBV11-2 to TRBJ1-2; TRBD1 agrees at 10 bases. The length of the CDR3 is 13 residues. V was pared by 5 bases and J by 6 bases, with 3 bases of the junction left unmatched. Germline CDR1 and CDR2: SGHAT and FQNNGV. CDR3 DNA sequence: TGTGCCAGCAGCCGAGGGACAGGGGATGGCTACACCTTC. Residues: CASSRGTGDGYTF.

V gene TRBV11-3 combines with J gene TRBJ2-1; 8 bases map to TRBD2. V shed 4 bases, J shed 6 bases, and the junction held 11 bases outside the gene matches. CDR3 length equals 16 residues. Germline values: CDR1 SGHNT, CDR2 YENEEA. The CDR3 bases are TGTGCCAGCAGCTCTCACCCCGCGGGAGGTGCCAATGAGCAGTTCTTC. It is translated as CASSSHPAGGANEQFF.

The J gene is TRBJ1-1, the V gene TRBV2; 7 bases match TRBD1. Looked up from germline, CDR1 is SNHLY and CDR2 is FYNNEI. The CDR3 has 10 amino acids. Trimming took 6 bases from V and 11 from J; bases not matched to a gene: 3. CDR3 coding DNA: TGTGCCAGCAGCCAGGGGGAGGCTTTCTTT. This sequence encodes CASSQGEAFF.

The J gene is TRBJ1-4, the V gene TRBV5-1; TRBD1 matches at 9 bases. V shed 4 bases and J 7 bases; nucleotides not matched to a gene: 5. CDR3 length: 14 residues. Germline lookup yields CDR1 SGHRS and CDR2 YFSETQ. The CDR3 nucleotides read TGCGCCAGCAGCGTGGACAGGGGTGTTGAAAAACTGTTTTTT. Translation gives CASSVDRGVEKLFF. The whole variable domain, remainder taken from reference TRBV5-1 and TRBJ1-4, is KAGVTQTPRYLIKTRGQQVTLSCSPISGHRSVSWYQQTPGQGLQFLFEYFSETQRNKGNFPGRFSGRQFSNSRSEMNVSTLELGDSALYLCASSVDRGVEKLFFGSGTQLSVL.